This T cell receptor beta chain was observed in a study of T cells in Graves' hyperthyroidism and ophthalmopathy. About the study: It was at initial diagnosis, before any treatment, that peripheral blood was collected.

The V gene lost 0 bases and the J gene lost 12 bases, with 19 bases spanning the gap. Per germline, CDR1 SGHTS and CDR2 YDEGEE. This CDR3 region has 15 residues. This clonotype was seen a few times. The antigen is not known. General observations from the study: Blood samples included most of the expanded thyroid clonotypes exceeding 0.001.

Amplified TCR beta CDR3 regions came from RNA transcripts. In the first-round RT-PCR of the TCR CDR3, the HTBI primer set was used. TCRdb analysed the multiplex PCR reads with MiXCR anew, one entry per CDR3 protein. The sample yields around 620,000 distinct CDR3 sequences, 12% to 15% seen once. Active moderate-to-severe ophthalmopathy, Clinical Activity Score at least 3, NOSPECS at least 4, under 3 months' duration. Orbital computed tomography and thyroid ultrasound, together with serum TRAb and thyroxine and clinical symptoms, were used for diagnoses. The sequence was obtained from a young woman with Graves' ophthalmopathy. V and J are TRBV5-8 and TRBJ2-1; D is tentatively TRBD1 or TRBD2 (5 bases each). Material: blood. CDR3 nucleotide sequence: TGTGCCAGCAGCTTGGTAGGGGACCCCCTTTATGGGCAGTTCTTC. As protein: CASSLVGDPLYGQFF.